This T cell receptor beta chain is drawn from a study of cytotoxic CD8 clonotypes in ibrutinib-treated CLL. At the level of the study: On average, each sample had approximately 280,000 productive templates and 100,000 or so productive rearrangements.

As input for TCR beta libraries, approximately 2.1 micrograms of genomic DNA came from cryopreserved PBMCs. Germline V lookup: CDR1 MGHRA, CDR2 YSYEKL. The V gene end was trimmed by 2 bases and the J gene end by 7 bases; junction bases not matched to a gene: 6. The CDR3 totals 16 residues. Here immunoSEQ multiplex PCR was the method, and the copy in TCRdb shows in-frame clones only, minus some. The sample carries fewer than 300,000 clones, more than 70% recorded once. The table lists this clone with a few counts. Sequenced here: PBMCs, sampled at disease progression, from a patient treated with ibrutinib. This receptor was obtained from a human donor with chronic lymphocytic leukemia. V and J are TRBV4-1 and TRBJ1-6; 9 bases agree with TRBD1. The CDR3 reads CASSQKPGQGNSPLHF. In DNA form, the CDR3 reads TGCGCCAGCAGCCAAAAACCGGGACAGGGAAATTCACCCCTCCACTTT.